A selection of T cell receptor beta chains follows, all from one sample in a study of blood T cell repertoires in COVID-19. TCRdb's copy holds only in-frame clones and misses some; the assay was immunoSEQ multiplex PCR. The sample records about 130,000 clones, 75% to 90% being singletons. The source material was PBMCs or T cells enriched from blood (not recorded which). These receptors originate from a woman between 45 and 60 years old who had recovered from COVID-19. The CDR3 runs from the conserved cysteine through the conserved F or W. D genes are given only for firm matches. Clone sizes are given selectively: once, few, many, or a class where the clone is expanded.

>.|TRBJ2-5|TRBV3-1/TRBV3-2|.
TGTGCCAGCAGCCAATCGAGGGGGGGGCAAGAGACCCAGTACTTC
CASSQSRGGQETQYF
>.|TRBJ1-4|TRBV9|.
TGTGCCAGCAGCGTACGGGGGAATGAAAAACTGTTTTTT
CASSVRGNEKLFF
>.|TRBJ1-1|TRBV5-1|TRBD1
TGCGCCAGCAGCCCTGCCCTTTGGACAGGAGTTATGAACACTGAAGCTTTCTTT
CASSPALWTGVMNTEAFF
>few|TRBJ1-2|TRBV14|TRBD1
TGTGCCAGCGGGACAGGGGCCGGCTACACCTTC
CASGTGAGYTF
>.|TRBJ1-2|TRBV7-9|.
TGTGCCAGCAGCCCCGGGGGACGAGGTGGCTACACCTTC
CASSPGGRGGYTF
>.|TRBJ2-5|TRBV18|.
TGTGCCAGCTCACCGCGGAGGACCCAAGAGACCCAGTACTTC
CASSPRRTQETQYF
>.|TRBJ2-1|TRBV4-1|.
TGCGCCAGCAGCCAGTCGGACAGTTGGGAGCAGTTCTTC
CASSQSDSWEQFF
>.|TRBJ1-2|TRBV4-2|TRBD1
TGTGCCAGCAGCCAAGAGGGGACAGGGGGCTACCCGGATGGCTACACCTTC
CASSQEGTGGYPDGYTF
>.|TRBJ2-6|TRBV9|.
TGTGCCAGCAGCGTATTTTTTAGCTCGGGGGCCAACGTCCTGACTTTC
CASSVFFSSGANVLTF
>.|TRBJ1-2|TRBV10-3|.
TGTGCCATCAGTGAGTCTTCGGTCTATGGCTACACCTTC
CAISESSVYGYTF
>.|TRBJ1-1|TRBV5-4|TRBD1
TGTGCCAGCAGCTCGAACAGGGGTCGTGCTGAAGCTTTCTTT
CASSSNRGRAEAFF
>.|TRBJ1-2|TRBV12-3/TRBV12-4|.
TGTGCCAGCAGTTTAGGACGGGACTATGGCTACACCTTC
CASSLGRDYGYTF
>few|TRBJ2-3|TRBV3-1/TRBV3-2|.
TGTGCCAGCAGCCCAGCCTCTAGAGATACGCAGTATTTT
CASSPASRDTQYF
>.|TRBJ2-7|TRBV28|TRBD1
TGTGCCACCGGACAGGGGATCTACGAGCAGTACTTC
CATGQGIYEQYF
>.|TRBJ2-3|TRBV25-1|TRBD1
TGTGCCAGCAGTGACCCCGGACAGGGGGCAACAGATACGCAGTATTTT
CASSDPGQGATDTQYF
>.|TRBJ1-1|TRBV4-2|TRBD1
TGTGCCAGCAGCCAATCGGGGACAGGGGGCCTGTGGAACACTGAAGCTTTCTTT
CASSQSGTGGLWNTEAFF
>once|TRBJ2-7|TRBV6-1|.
TGTGCCAGCAGTGAACGCTACGAGCAGTACTTC
CASSERYEQYF
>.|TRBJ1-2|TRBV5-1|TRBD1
TGCGCCAGCAGCACAACAGGGGAGGCTGGCTACACCTTC
CASSTTGEAGYTF